These T cell receptor beta chains were read from a single sample in a study of blood T cell repertoires in COVID-19. The repertoire was sequenced with immunoSEQ multiplex PCR; TCRdb's copy has only in-frame clones and lacks some. The sample consists of 250,000 to 400,000 clones, 90% of them appearing once. The sequencing sample was made of peripheral blood. These receptors were obtained from a woman aged 25 to 45 with COVID-19, enrolled during active disease. Both conserved end residues are part of each CDR3. Rows may omit the clone size; those that give it use once, few, many or a size class.

CDR3aa: CASSEATGWETQYF
abundance: NA
v_gene: TRBV6-1
j_gene: TRBJ2-5

CDR3aa: CASSRTSGPYEQYF
abundance: NA
v_gene: TRBV6-2/TRBV6-3
j_gene: TRBJ2-7

CDR3aa: CASSQATGAHGYTF
abundance: NA
v_gene: TRBV3-1/TRBV3-2
j_gene: TRBJ1-2

CDR3aa: CATSDSGPGRVNEQFF
abundance: NA
v_gene: TRBV24-1
j_gene: TRBJ2-1

CDR3aa: CASRPSGMYQETQYF
abundance: NA
v_gene: TRBV19
j_gene: TRBJ2-5

CDR3aa: CASSLDIVVEQFF
abundance: NA
v_gene: TRBV11-2
j_gene: TRBJ2-1

CDR3aa: CASSQELAGHNEQFF
abundance: NA
v_gene: TRBV3-1/TRBV3-2
j_gene: TRBJ2-1

CDR3aa: CASSSAGGTGELFF
abundance: NA
v_gene: TRBV6-2/TRBV6-3
j_gene: TRBJ2-2

CDR3aa: CASSYEVLAYEQYF
abundance: NA
v_gene: TRBV28
j_gene: TRBJ2-7

CDR3aa: CAWSVRGGTEAFF
abundance: NA
v_gene: TRBV30
j_gene: TRBJ1-1

CDR3aa: CASTTRTVNQPQHF
abundance: NA
v_gene: TRBV6-5
j_gene: TRBJ1-5

CDR3aa: CASSELGGTGGEKLFF
abundance: many
v_gene: TRBV25-1
j_gene: TRBJ1-4

CDR3aa: CASSEDVTGGPNEQFF
abundance: NA
v_gene: TRBV2
j_gene: TRBJ2-1

CDR3aa: CASRDFLAGGGSYEQYF
abundance: NA
v_gene: TRBV21-1
j_gene: TRBJ2-7

CDR3aa: CASSIGDRELGEQYF
abundance: NA
v_gene: TRBV19
j_gene: TRBJ2-7

CDR3aa: CASSYSQSGAFF
abundance: NA
v_gene: TRBV5-6
j_gene: TRBJ1-1

CDR3aa: CAWSGWSSDVYNEQFF
abundance: NA
v_gene: TRBV30
j_gene: TRBJ2-1

CDR3aa: CASSSTRAYEQYF
abundance: once
v_gene: TRBV7-2
j_gene: TRBJ2-7

CDR3aa: CASRSGQGNGNSPLHF
abundance: NA
v_gene: TRBV19
j_gene: TRBJ1-6

CDR3aa: CASSSGTSAYEQYF
abundance: NA
v_gene: TRBV5-1
j_gene: TRBJ2-7

CDR3aa: CASSLVPYSSYEQYF
abundance: NA
v_gene: TRBV5-1
j_gene: TRBJ2-7

CDR3aa: CASSLRVYGGGVVAYEQYF
abundance: NA
v_gene: TRBV5-6
j_gene: TRBJ2-7

CDR3aa: CASSFLRLAGGETQYF
abundance: NA
v_gene: TRBV7-6
j_gene: TRBJ2-5

CDR3aa: CASSRVANYNEQFF
abundance: few
v_gene: TRBV19
j_gene: TRBJ2-1

CDR3aa: CASSLGGGQGYGYTF
abundance: NA
v_gene: TRBV11-2
j_gene: TRBJ1-2

CDR3aa: CASSITDRSYEQYF
abundance: many
v_gene: TRBV19
j_gene: TRBJ2-7

CDR3aa: CASSQTADFEQYF
abundance: NA
v_gene: TRBV3-1/TRBV3-2
j_gene: TRBJ2-7

CDR3aa: CASSFENVYNEQFF
abundance: NA
v_gene: TRBV5-1
j_gene: TRBJ2-1

CDR3aa: CASSLSRTGLTGYEQYF
abundance: NA
v_gene: TRBV28
j_gene: TRBJ2-7

CDR3aa: CASSHKGQGMNTEAFF
abundance: NA
v_gene: TRBV5-1
j_gene: TRBJ1-1

CDR3aa: CASSLAPEAGANVLTF
abundance: NA
v_gene: TRBV5-4
j_gene: TRBJ2-6

CDR3aa: CASSLLAGSAGNTIYF
abundance: NA
v_gene: TRBV28
j_gene: TRBJ1-3

CDR3aa: CASSLGLAHYEQYF
abundance: NA
v_gene: TRBV6-6
j_gene: TRBJ2-7

CDR3aa: CAWGRLAGDKETQYF
abundance: once
v_gene: TRBV30
j_gene: TRBJ2-5

CDR3aa: CASSGRGTGNPYEQYF
abundance: NA
v_gene: TRBV19
j_gene: TRBJ2-7

CDR3aa: CASSVGTSGPRGTYNEQFF
abundance: NA
v_gene: TRBV5-4
j_gene: TRBJ2-1

CDR3aa: CASSPTEQETQYF
abundance: few
v_gene: TRBV5-1
j_gene: TRBJ2-5

CDR3aa: CASSKETGLRTEAFF
abundance: NA
v_gene: TRBV25-1
j_gene: TRBJ1-1

CDR3aa: CASSSWGRKETQYF
abundance: NA
v_gene: TRBV11-2
j_gene: TRBJ2-5

CDR3aa: CASSLGQGGIQYF
abundance: NA
v_gene: TRBV11-2
j_gene: TRBJ2-4

CDR3aa: CATSGGATDTQYF
abundance: NA
v_gene: TRBV24-1
j_gene: TRBJ2-3

CDR3aa: CASSQGSTREQFF
abundance: NA
v_gene: TRBV3-1/TRBV3-2
j_gene: TRBJ2-1

CDR3aa: CASSLSFRGVNGYTF
abundance: NA
v_gene: TRBV27
j_gene: TRBJ1-2

CDR3aa: CASSQSRGGNTIYF
abundance: few
v_gene: TRBV14
j_gene: TRBJ1-3

CDR3aa: CAISEGLTNEKLFF
abundance: NA
v_gene: TRBV10-3
j_gene: TRBJ1-4

CDR3aa: CAWMGGRGATEAFF
abundance: NA
v_gene: TRBV30
j_gene: TRBJ1-1

CDR3aa: CASSLVRGGDTEAFF
abundance: NA
v_gene: TRBV5-1
j_gene: TRBJ1-1

CDR3aa: CASSQDPEVVGRDTQYF
abundance: NA
v_gene: TRBV4-2
j_gene: TRBJ2-3

CDR3aa: CASQFPSGNTIYF
abundance: NA
v_gene: TRBV12-3/TRBV12-4
j_gene: TRBJ1-3

CDR3aa: CASSQVTSGRGETQYF
abundance: few
v_gene: TRBV4-1
j_gene: TRBJ2-5

CDR3aa: CASSRPGLAANTGELFF
abundance: NA
v_gene: TRBV27
j_gene: TRBJ2-2

CDR3aa: CASSLVLAGRNEQFF
abundance: NA
v_gene: TRBV11-2
j_gene: TRBJ2-1

CDR3aa: CASSSSIAGGSYEQYF
abundance: NA
v_gene: TRBV27
j_gene: TRBJ2-7